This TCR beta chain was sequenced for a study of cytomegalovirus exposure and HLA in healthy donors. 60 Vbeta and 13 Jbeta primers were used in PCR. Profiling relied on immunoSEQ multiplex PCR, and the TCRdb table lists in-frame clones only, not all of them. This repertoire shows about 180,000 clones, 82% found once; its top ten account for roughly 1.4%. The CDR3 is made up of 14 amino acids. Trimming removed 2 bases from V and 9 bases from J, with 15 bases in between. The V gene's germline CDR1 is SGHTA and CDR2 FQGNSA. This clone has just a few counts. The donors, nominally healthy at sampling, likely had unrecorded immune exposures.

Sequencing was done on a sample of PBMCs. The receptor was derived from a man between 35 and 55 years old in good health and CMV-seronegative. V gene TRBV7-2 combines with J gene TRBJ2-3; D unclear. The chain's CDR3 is CASSLTRGERTQYF. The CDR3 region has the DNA TGTGCCAGCAGCTTAACACGAGGAGAAAGGACGCAGTATTTT.